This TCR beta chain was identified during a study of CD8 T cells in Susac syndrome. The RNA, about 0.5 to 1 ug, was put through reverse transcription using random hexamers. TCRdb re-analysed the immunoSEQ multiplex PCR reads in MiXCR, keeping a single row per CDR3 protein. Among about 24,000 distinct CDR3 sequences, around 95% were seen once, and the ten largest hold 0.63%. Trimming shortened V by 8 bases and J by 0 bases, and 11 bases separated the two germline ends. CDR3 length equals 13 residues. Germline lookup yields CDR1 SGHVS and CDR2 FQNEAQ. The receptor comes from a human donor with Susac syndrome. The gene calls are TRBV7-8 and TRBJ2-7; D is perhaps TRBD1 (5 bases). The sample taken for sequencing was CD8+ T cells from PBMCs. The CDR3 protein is CASETEDSYEQYF. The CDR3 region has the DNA TGTGCCAGCGAGACAGAAGACTCCTACGAGCAGTACTTC. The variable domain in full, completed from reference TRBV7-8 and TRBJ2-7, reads GAGVSQSPRYKVAKRGQDVALRCDPISGHVSLFWYQQALGQGPEFLTYFQNEAQLDKSGLPSDRFFAERPEGSVSTLKIQRTQQEDSAVYLCASETEDSYEQYFGPGTRLTVT.